This T cell receptor beta chain is drawn from a study of cytomegalovirus exposure and HLA in healthy donors. The study's findings and limits: An assumption of roughly uniform sequencing depth across donors underlay the presence/absence analyses. The dataset shows that most TCR sequences were rare, while some public TCRs occurred in many donors.

The donors comprised healthy bone marrow donors. In the PCR, 60 Vbeta and 13 Jbeta primers were used. Using immunoSEQ multiplex PCR, the repertoire was profiled, and TCRdb retains in-frame clones only, with some absent. This sample has 110,000 to 150,000 clones; over 75% occur once, and the top ten carry approximately 2.3%. In regard to this clone: Antigen unknown.

The clonotype was recovered from a man aged 25-45 years in good health and CMV-seronegative. The sequenced sample consisted of PBMCs.

The DNA for the CDR3 is TGTGCCAGCAGTATGGACAGGGGAGGGTATGGCTACACCTTC. Translated, it gives CASSMDRGGYGYTF. The chain recombines TRBV27 with TRBJ1-2; 9 bases are a match to TRBD1. Trimming cost V 5 bases and J 5 bases; bases outside gene matches: 6. Germline V gene lookup returns CDR1 MNHEY and CDR2 SMNVEV (reference sequence). The CDR3 runs 14 residues.